The 16 T cell receptor beta chains given below trace back to one sample, sequenced in a study of blood T cells in healthy people across ages. The authors ran a second PCR of roughly 6 to 11 cycles using a sample-barcoded 5' primer and a J-beta primer mix. One entry per CDR3 protein results from TCRdb running MiXCR on the 5' RACE reads. The sample carries about 1.4 million distinct CDR3 sequences, roughly 60% recorded once. Sequenced sample: blood. Receptor source: a man aged 18 to 30 in good health.

This clonotype was counted only a few times. This rearrangement joins TRBV28 to TRBJ2-7; D remains unclear. V dropped 5 bases and J dropped 6 bases, with 8 bases sitting between them. Germline loops: CDR1 MDHEN, CDR2 SYDVKM. The CDR3 is 11 amino acids. Here the CDR3 reads CASSPLSEQYF. As DNA, the CDR3 is TGTGCCAGCAGTCCCCTATCCGAGCAGTACTTC.

The CDR3 spells CASSHPGQGNSGYTF. CDR3 coding DNA: TGCGCCAGCAGCCACCCGGGACAGGGGAATTCTGGCTACACCTTC. The chain recombines TRBV5-1 with TRBJ1-2; 10 bases align to TRBD1. CDR1 SGHRS and CDR2 YFSETQ come from the germline V gene. The junction had 10 bases not matched to a gene; V was cut back by 4 bases and J by 7 bases. The length of the CDR3 is 15 residues.

This clonotype was seen more than once but under ten times. The gene calls are TRBV20-1 and TRBJ2-7; 9 nucleotides agree with TRBD1. CDR1 and CDR2 (germline): DFQATT, SNEGSKA (reference sequence). The CDR3 runs 15 residues. Losses at the gene ends were 5 bases for V and 4 bases for J; bases not matched to a gene: 12. CDR3 sequence: CSASPDRGGWYEQYF. The CDR3 DNA follows: TGCAGTGCTTCCCCGGACAGGGGAGGTTGGTACGAGCAGTACTTC.

The chain uses TRBV29-1 and TRBJ2-7; TRBD1 matches 7 bases. V trimming: 4 bases; J trimming: 1 base; junction bases outside the gene matches: 7. Germline-derived CDR1 and CDR2 are SQVTM and ANQGSEA. This CDR3 comprises 14 residues. The CDR3 reads CSVGGQQTSYEQYF. The CDR3 nucleotides are TGCAGCGTTGGGGGACAGCAAACTTCCTACGAGCAGTACTTC.

The chain is built from TRBV2 and TRBJ2-1; D remains ambiguous. The CDR3 is 12 residues long. V gave up 7 bases and J gave up 11 bases, with 15 bases separating them. Germline V CDR1 and CDR2: SNHLY, FYNNEI. CDR3 protein: CASIDAGKQQFF. CDR3 DNA sequence: TGTGCCAGCATAGATGCTGGCAAACAGCAGTTCTTC.

The chain recombines TRBV25-1 with TRBJ2-4; D call uncertain. The CDR3 is made up of 11 amino acids. CDR1 and CDR2 from the germline V gene are MGHDK and SYGVNS. V shed 10 bases and J shed 8 bases, with 12 bases lying between them. The CDR3 region has the DNA TGTGCCACCGCCCAGCATGACATTCAGTACTTC. This translates into CATAQHDIQYF.

The sample holds a few counts of this clonotype. The J gene is TRBJ1-2, the V gene TRBV7-9; the match to TRBD1 covers 10 bases. The junction had 8 bases not matched to a gene; V was cut back by 4 bases and J by 6 bases. There are 15 residues in the CDR3. The germline V gene encodes CDR1 SEHNR and CDR2 FQNEAQ (reference sequence). The CDR3 protein is CASSSPDRGLNGYTF. CDR3 DNA sequence: TGTGCCAGCAGCTCCCCAGACAGGGGGCTCAATGGCTACACCTTC.

The rearrangement uses TRBV20-1 and TRBJ2-7; D is unresolved. Trimming cost V 3 bases and J 7 bases, with 16 bases left between them. The CDR3 length is 13 residues. The germline CDR1 and CDR2 sequences are DFQATT and SNEGSKA (reference sequence). DNA of the CDR3: TGCAGTGCTAGTAAGTTGACCTACAATGAGCAGTACTTC. Amino acids: CSASKLTYNEQYF.

CDR3 coding DNA: TGTGCCAGCAGCTTCGGGGGTCATGGCTACACCTTC. This codes for CASSFGGHGYTF. The V call is TRBV27, the J call TRBJ1-2; D is possibly TRBD1 (5 bases). The V and J ends lost 6 bases and 6 bases respectively, with 11 bases between them. CDR3 size: 12 residues. Germline values: CDR1 MNHEY, CDR2 SMNVEV (reference sequence).

This chain uses TRBV20-1 with TRBJ2-7, with D hard to call. The better agreement between TRBJ2-1 and the DNA end casts doubt on the J call. The CDR3 consists of 12 residues. The V gene's germline CDR1 is DFQATT and CDR2 SNEGSKA (reference sequence). The CDR3: CSAPRATNEQFF. CDR3 nucleotide sequence: TGCAGTGCTCCCCGGGCCACCAATGAGCAGTTCTTC.

This clonotype was detected only a few times. CDR3 DNA sequence: TGTGCCAGCAGTTTTGACTCTCATTCCGATGGCTACACCTTC. Residues: CASSFDSHSDGYTF. The chain couples TRBV12-3 or TRBV12-4 to TRBJ1-2; D gene uncertain. The CDR3 is 14 amino acids. The ends were cut back, 3 bases at V and 6 bases at J, with 14 bases in the middle.

The chain has TRBV5-5 and TRBJ1-5; weak D call: TRBD1 (5 bases). Germline lookup yields CDR1 SGHKS and CDR2 YYEKEE (reference sequence). The CDR3 has 14 residues. With 4 bases removed from V and 4 bases from J, the gap between germline ends came to 12 bases. CDR3 protein: CASSAWGRNQPQHF. The CDR3 nucleotides read TGTGCCAGCAGCGCTTGGGGGAGAAATCAGCCCCAGCATTTT.

The chain recombines TRBV10-3 with TRBJ2-2, with D unresolved. The CDR3 runs 13 residues. Germline V gene data show CDR1 as ENHRY and CDR2 as SYGVKD. V was shortened by 6 bases and J by 0 bases, with 5 bases between the two germline ends. CDR3 region: CAIRDPNTGELFF. The CDR3 coding sequence is TGTGCCATCAGAGATCCGAACACCGGGGAGCTGTTTTTT.

For the CDR3, the DNA is TGCAGTGCTAGAATTAGGTTGGCGGGCACTGAAGCTTTCTTT. It is translated as CSARIRLAGTEAFF. The rearrangement links TRBV20-1 to TRBJ1-1, with no clear D. The V end was cut by 2 bases, the J end by 4 bases, with 14 bases between. Germline lookup yields CDR1 DFQATT and CDR2 SNEGSKA (reference sequence). The CDR3 consists of 14 residues.

The chain is built from TRBV6-6 and TRBJ1-2; D perhaps matches TRBD1 (5 bases). V was pared by 6 bases and J by 10 bases, with 15 bases between. The CDR3 extends over 12 amino acids. CDR1 is MNHNY, CDR2 SVGAGI, per germline (reference sequence). CDR3 residues: CASRYSRQNYTF. CDR3 DNA sequence: TGTGCCAGCAGGTACAGTCGACAGAACTACACCTTC.

J is TRBJ1-2 and V is TRBV7-8; 7 nucleotides match TRBD1. CDR3 length equals 13 residues. The ends lost 3 bases at V and 4 bases at J; junction bases unmatched: 2. Germline values: CDR1 SGHVS, CDR2 FQNEAQ. CDR3 amino acids: CASSFGQAYGYTF. The CDR3 DNA reads as TGTGCCAGCAGCTTTGGACAGGCCTATGGCTACACCTTC.